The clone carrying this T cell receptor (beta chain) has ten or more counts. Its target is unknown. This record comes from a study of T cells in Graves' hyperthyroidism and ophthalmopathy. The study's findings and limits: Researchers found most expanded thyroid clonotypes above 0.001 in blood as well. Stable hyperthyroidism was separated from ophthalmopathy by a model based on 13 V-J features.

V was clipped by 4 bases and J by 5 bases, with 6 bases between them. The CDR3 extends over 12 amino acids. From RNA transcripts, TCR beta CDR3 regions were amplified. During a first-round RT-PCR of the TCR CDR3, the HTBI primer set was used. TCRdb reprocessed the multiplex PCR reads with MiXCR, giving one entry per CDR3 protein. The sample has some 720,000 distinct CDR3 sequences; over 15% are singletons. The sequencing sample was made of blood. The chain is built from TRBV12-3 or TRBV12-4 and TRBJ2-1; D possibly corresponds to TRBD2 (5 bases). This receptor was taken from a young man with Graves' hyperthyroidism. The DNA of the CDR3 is TGTGCCAGCAGTTGGCGGGACAATGAGCAGTTCTTC. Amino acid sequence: CASSWRDNEQFF.